The 20 T cell receptor beta chains given below trace back to one sample, sequenced in a study of T cell clonality in common variable immunodeficiency. Sequencing was performed with immunoSEQ multiplex PCR; in TCRdb, only in-frame clones are kept and a portion is missing. The record shows 30,000 to 40,000 clones for this sample, with no singletons present. Sequencing was performed on peripheral blood mononuclear cells. Receptor source: a person aged 18 to 70 in good health.

As to this clone: The read stops 3 residues short of the end of the CDR3; the missing end is completed from the germline J gene. This chain uses TRBV7-9 with TRBJ1-2; D might be TRBD1 (5 bases). CDR3 size: 14 residues. The germline CDR1 and CDR2 sequences are SEHNR and FQNEAQ (reference sequence). The V end lost 0 bases, the J end lost 6 bases, and 11 bases lay between the germline ends. This chain's CDR3 is CASSLAAGGDGYTF. The DNA read from the CDR3 is TGTGCCAGCAGCTTAGCGGCGGGGGGGGATGGC.

This clone was detected many times. The read terminates 3 residues before the CDR3 end, so the remaining end is supplied by the germline J gene. The V call is TRBV18, the J call TRBJ2-3, with 7 bases aligning to TRBD1. After removal of 3 bases from V and 2 bases from J, the junction contained 8 bases not matched to a gene. Germline V CDR1 and CDR2: KGHSH, LQKENI. The CDR3 runs to 16 residues. The CDR3 bases that were read are TGTGCCAGCTCACCTATGGGGACAGCCTTCACAGATACG. The encoded protein is CASSPMGTAFTDT. The full CDR3 protein reads CASSPMGTAFTDTQYF.

In its sample, this clone was seen many times. The read stops 3 residues short of the end of the CDR3; the missing end is completed from the germline J gene. The V gene is TRBV6-2 or TRBV6-3, the J gene TRBJ2-7, with D tentatively TRBD2 (6 bases). The CDR3 totals 13 residues. Per the germline V gene, CDR1 is MNHEY and CDR2 is SVGEGT. The V end lost 2 bases, the J end lost 3 bases, and 8 bases lay between the germline ends. This CDR3 is CASSYGGLYEQYF. The sequenced part of the CDR3 DNA is TGTGCCAGCAGTTACGGGGGACTCTACGAG.

Comments on this clone: The read terminates 3 residues ahead of where the CDR3 ends, so the germline J gene completes it. The V gene is TRBV7-9, the J gene TRBJ2-3; 10 bases agree with TRBD2. Germline loops: CDR1 SEHNR, CDR2 FQNEAQ (reference sequence). J was trimmed by 6 bases and V by 1 base; bases with no gene match: 4. The length of the CDR3 is 15 residues. Partial CDR3 DNA: TGTGCCAGCAGCTTAGGGGCTAGCGGGAGTGATACG. Protein: CASSLGASGSDT. The CDR3 in its entirety is CASSLGASGSDTQYF.

This clone was recorded at least ten times. The covered CDR3 bases are TGTGCCAGCAGACAGGTCACAGATACG. This translates into CASRQVTDT. From start to end, the CDR3 is CASRQVTDTQYF. The chain carries TRBV2 and TRBJ2-3, with D tentatively TRBD1 (5 bases). The CDR3 end lies 3 residues beyond the end of the read and is filled in from the germline J gene. The V gene's germline CDR1 is SNHLY and CDR2 FYNNEI. V shed 6 bases and J shed 2 bases, with 6 bases lying between them. CDR3 size: 12 residues.

About this clone itself: The read comes to an end 3 residues before the CDR3 does, leaving the germline J gene to fill in the end. The V gene is TRBV2, the J gene TRBJ2-7; possible D gene TRBD2, 5 bases. Germline V gene lookup returns CDR1 SNHLY and CDR2 FYNNEI. The V and J ends lost 1 base and 3 bases respectively, with 13 bases between them. CDR3 length equals 15 residues. Incomplete CDR3 DNA: TGTGCCAGCAGTGAAGATCGGGCTAGCTTCTACGAG. Translating gives CASSEDRASFYE. The complete CDR3 sequence is CASSEDRASFYEQYF.

This clone was observed many times. The CDR3 reads CASSSSGSHEQFF. The sequenced CDR3 bases are TGTGCCAGTAGTAGTAGCGGGAGCCATGAG. The V call is TRBV19, the J call TRBJ2-1; 9 bases agree with TRBD2. The DNA ends 3 residues before the CDR3 does, and the rest of the CDR3 is filled in from the germline J gene. CDR3 length: 13 residues. V was clipped by 4 bases and J by 8 bases; unmatched bases: 3. Germline-derived CDR1 and CDR2 are LNHDA and SQIVND (reference sequence).

Worth noting for this clone: The missing CDR3 end, 3 residues past where the read stops, is filled in from the germline J gene. The chain combines TRBV2 with TRBJ2-7; 7 positions agree with TRBD1. The CDR3 runs 13 residues. Germline loops: CDR1 SNHLY, CDR2 FYNNEI. V was pared by 5 bases and J by 2 bases, with 3 bases of the junction left unmatched. CDR3 DNA (partial): TGTGCCAGCAGTACAGGGGTCACCTACGAG. Translation gives CASSTGVTYE. The full CDR3 is CASSTGVTYEQYF.

This clone occurred many times. The read finishes 3 residues shy of the CDR3 end, and the germline J gene is used to complete it. The chain joins TRBV20-1 to TRBJ2-1; possibly TRBD1 or TRBD2 for D (5 bases each). Germline V gene sequence: CDR1 DFQATT, CDR2 SNEGSKA (reference sequence). The V gene lost 6 bases and the J gene lost 4 bases, with 13 bases spanning the gap. The CDR3 is 13 residues long. The CDR3 loop is CSARGAQYNEQFF. The covered CDR3 bases are TGCAGTGCAAGGGGAGCCCAATACAATGAG.

This clone was picked up a small number of times. The read is 3 residues too short to cover the CDR3 end, so that end is filled in from the germline J gene. The rearrangement joins TRBV20-1 to TRBJ2-5, with a possible D match to TRBD2 (6 bases). The V and J ends lost 5 bases and 2 bases respectively, with 24 bases between them. The CDR3 has 17 residues. Germline assignment: CDR1 DFQATT and CDR2 SNEGSKA (reference sequence). This CDR3 reads CSAPPWGWDGGQETQYF. The covered CDR3 bases are TGCAGTGCTCCCCCCTGGGGGTGGGATGGGGGGCAAGAGACC.

In its sample, this clone was seen many times. The read ends 3 residues before the CDR3 terminus; that terminus is restored from the germline J gene. The rearrangement joins TRBV19 to TRBJ1-1, with D uncertain. The V end was cut by 7 bases, the J end by 1 base, with 4 bases between. The CDR3 is 11 amino acids. Germline assignment: CDR1 LNHDA and CDR2 SQIVND (reference sequence). The sequenced part of the CDR3 DNA is TGTGCCAGTACTTCGAACACTGAA. Its protein product is CASTSNTE. The CDR3 in its entirety is CASTSNTEAFF.

This clone was seen at least ten times. The CDR3 end falls 3 residues outside the read, so it is completed with the germline J gene. V gene TRBV5-1 combines with J gene TRBJ2-5; possibly TRBD1 for D (6 bases). Germline assignment: CDR1 SGHRS and CDR2 YFSETQ. Trimming took 4 bases from V and 1 from J, leaving 20 bases between them. The CDR3 covers 17 residues. The chain's CDR3 is CASSLDPSGQSQETQYF. CDR3 DNA, as far as it was read: TGCGCCAGCAGCCTCGACCCAAGCGGACAGAGCCAAGAGACC. The full variable domain, rest sourced from reference TRBV5-1 and TRBJ2-5, is KAGVTQTPRYLIKTRGQQVTLSCSPISGHRSVSWYQQTPGQGLQFLFEYFSETQRNKGNFPGRFSGRQFSNSRSEMNVSTLELGDSALYLCASSLDPSGQSQETQYFGPGTRLLVL.

This clone was recorded a few times. The read comes to an end 3 residues before the CDR3 does, leaving the germline J gene to fill in the end. This chain joins TRBV5-1 and TRBJ2-7, with 9 positions matching TRBD2. V shed 4 bases, J shed 5 bases, and the junction held 13 bases outside the gene matches. Germline V gives CDR1 SGHRS, CDR2 YFSETQ. This CDR3 has 16 amino acids. The DNA read from the CDR3 is TGCGCCAGCAGCGTTCTAGCGGGAAAGATCGCCGACGAG. As protein: CASSVLAGKIADE. The CDR3 in full is CASSVLAGKIADEQYF.

In this sample, this clone turned up many times. CDR3 sequence: CASVRAVEAFF. Partial CDR3 DNA: TGTGCCAGCGTCAGGGCCGTCGAG. The rearrangement joins TRBV2 to TRBJ1-1; D may be TRBD1 (5 bases). Read coverage stops 3 residues before the CDR3 terminus; the germline J gene supplies the remainder. The CDR3 totals 11 residues. CDR1 SNHLY and CDR2 FYNNEI come from the germline V gene.

This clone was seen a handful of times. Sequencing ends 3 residues short of the CDR3 end; the germline J gene provides the rest. J is TRBJ1-1 and V is TRBV11-1, with 7 bases identical to TRBD1. The germline gives CDR1 SGHAT, CDR2 FQDESV (reference sequence). CDR3 length: 13 amino acids. The CDR3 region is CASSSGTASSAFF. The DNA read from the CDR3 is TGTGCCAGCAGCTCCGGGACAGCCTCCTCA.

Ten or more counts support this clone. The read ends 3 residues early relative to the CDR3; the germline J gene fills the gap. V gene TRBV5-1 combines with J gene TRBJ2-5, with TRBD2 identical over 8 bases. The germline gives CDR1 SGHRS, CDR2 YFSETQ. The length of the CDR3 is 14 residues. The junction had 8 bases not matched to a gene; V was cut back by 5 bases and J by 5 bases. CDR3 sequence: CASSGGRNFETQYF. CDR3 DNA, as far as it was read: TGCGCCAGCAGTGGCGGGAGGAATTTCGAGACC.

This chain's CDR3 is CASSEAAGSQETQYF. Incomplete CDR3 DNA: TGTGCCAGCAGTGAAGCAGCAGGGAGCCAAGAGACC. The V gene is TRBV6-1, the J gene TRBJ2-5; perhaps D is TRBD1 or TRBD2 (5 bases each). The read terminates 3 residues ahead of where the CDR3 ends, so the germline J gene completes it. Trimming pared 0 bases from V and 1 base from J, leaving 9 bases between. CDR1 and CDR2 (germline): MNHNS, SASEGT. The length of the CDR3 is 15 residues.

On this clone itself: The observed sequence ends 3 residues before the CDR3 terminus, with the missing tail filled in from the germline J gene. The same CDR3 is also encoded by other DNA sequences in this sample. This chain uses TRBV19 with TRBJ2-3; D perhaps matches TRBD2 (5 bases). Trimming stripped 6 bases from V and 6 bases from J, with 16 bases between. Germline assignment: CDR1 LNHDA and CDR2 SQIVND (reference sequence). This CDR3 is 14 amino acids long. The CDR3 sequence: CASSFGLSADTQYF. The sequenced part of the CDR3 DNA is TGTGCCAGTAGCTTCGGACTTTCAGCGGATACG. Supplemented by reference TRBV19 and TRBJ2-3, the full variable domain reads DGGITQSPKYLFRKEGQNVTLSCEQNLNHDAMYWYRQDPGQGLRLIYYSQIVNDFQKGDIAEGYSVSREKKESFPLTVTSAQKNPTAFYLCASSFGLSADTQYFGPGTRLTVL.

This clone was detected many times. The CDR3 is cut off 3 residues early in the read; its end comes from the germline J gene. The chain carries TRBV6-2 or TRBV6-3 and TRBJ2-3; 10 bases match TRBD2. This CDR3 is built from 16 residues. In germline, CDR1 is MNHEY, CDR2 SVGEGT. The junction had 7 bases not matched to a gene; V was cut back by 5 bases and J by 2 bases. The sequenced part of the CDR3 DNA is TGTGCCAGCAGTCGTTTCCTAGCGGGAGACACAGATACG. It yields the protein CASSRFLAGDTDT. The whole CDR3 region reads CASSRFLAGDTDTQYF.

Only a few counts were recorded for this clone. Other DNA variants within this sample encode the same CDR3. The part of the CDR3 DNA that was read is TGTGCCAGTAGCGACTCGAGGCGGGAG. Its protein product is CASSDSRRE. In full, the CDR3 reads CASSDSRRELFF. The rearrangement uses TRBV19 and TRBJ2-2, with unresolved D. The read comes to an end 3 residues before the CDR3 does, leaving the germline J gene to fill in the end. The CDR3 length is 12 residues. From germline, CDR1 is LNHDA and CDR2 SQIVND (reference sequence). V was pared by 6 bases and J by 9 bases, with 11 bases between.